This is a list of T cell receptor beta chains from one sample in a study of blood T cell repertoires in COVID-19. Clones were sequenced by immunoSEQ multiplex PCR, and TCRdb holds only the in-frame ones, with some missing. This table has over 200,000 clones, about 86% appearing once. What was sequenced was peripheral blood. The receptors originated from a man between 18 and 35 years old with active or convalescent COVID-19. The CDR3 runs from the conserved cysteine through the conserved F or W. Each record gives: clone size, D gene, J gene, V gene, CDR3 length, CDR3 protein, CDR3 DNA. The D gene is left open where the match is weak. Clone size is stated in some rows and not others, as once, few, many or a class when expanded.

-	TRBD2	TRBJ2-7	TRBV29-1	14	CSVGELAGFSEQYF	TGCAGCGTTGGGGAGCTAGCGGGATTTAGCGAGCAGTACTTC
-	TRBD1	TRBJ2-1	TRBV7-9	15	CASSLKTGGSNEQFF	TGTGCCAGCAGCTTAAAGACAGGGGGAAGCAATGAGCAGTTCTTC
-	TRBD1	TRBJ1-2	TRBV6-6	18	CASSPTTRTGTGHYGYTF	TGTGCCAGCAGTCCAACGACCCGGACCGGGACAGGGCACTATGGCTACACCTTC
-	TRBD1	TRBJ2-1	TRBV28	18	CASSFRTGAAPSLNEQFF	TGTGCCAGCAGTTTCCGGACAGGGGCCGCCCCATCCCTCAATGAGCAGTTCTTC
-	-	TRBJ1-1	TRBV29-1	14	CSATKNRMNTEAFF	TGCAGCGCCACTAAGAACAGGATGAACACTGAAGCTTTCTTT
-	TRBD1	TRBJ1-6	TRBV6-4	16	CASSEGGQGYNSPLHF	TGTGCCAGCAGTGAAGGAGGACAGGGGTATAATTCACCCCTCCACTTT
-	TRBD2	TRBJ2-2	TRBV2	16	CASSEWAGGPAGELFF	TGTGCCAGCAGTGAATGGGCGGGAGGGCCGGCCGGGGAGCTGTTTTTT
-	TRBD1	TRBJ1-5	TRBV11-3	13	CASKQGAPYPQHF	TGTGCCAGCAAGCAGGGGGCCCCTTACCCCCAGCATTTT
-	-	TRBJ2-7	TRBV27	16	CASSLSLPDFSYEQYF	TGTGCCAGCAGTTTATCACTCCCTGACTTCTCCTACGAGCAGTACTTC
many	-	TRBJ2-1	TRBV4-1	19	CASSQEPPQLPASYNEQFF	TGCGCCAGCAGCCAAGAACCCCCCCAACTCCCCGCGTCCTACAATGAGCAGTTCTTC
-	TRBD2	TRBJ2-7	TRBV4-2	16	CASSQDLGSGDYEQYF	TGTGCCAGCAGCCAAGATCTGGGCAGCGGGGACTACGAGCAGTACTTC
-	TRBD1	TRBJ1-4	TRBV6-6	14	CASRRQGFGEKLFF	TGTGCCAGCAGACGACAGGGCTTCGGGGAAAAACTGTTTTTT
-	TRBD1	TRBJ1-2	TRBV5-1	16	CASSLSWGQTNYGYTF	TGCGCCAGCAGCTTGAGTTGGGGACAGACTAACTATGGCTACACCTTC
-	TRBD1	TRBJ2-7	TRBV28	12	CVSEGQGYEQYF	TGTGTGAGCGAGGGACAGGGTTACGAGCAGTACTTC
few	-	TRBJ2-7	TRBV18	15	CASSPESTDSYEQYF	TGTGCCAGCTCACCCGAATCGACTGACTCCTACGAGCAGTACTTC
-	-	TRBJ2-1	TRBV18	15	CASSPVVSSYNEQFF	TGTGCCAGCTCACCGGTGGTCAGCTCCTACAATGAGCAGTTCTTC
-	-	TRBJ1-5	TRBV10-3	14	CAISPGRADQPQHF	TGTGCCATCAGCCCCGGCAGGGCGGATCAGCCCCAGCATTTT
-	-	TRBJ2-2	TRBV5-6	15	CASRSGKRVSGELFF	TGTGCCAGCAGGTCTGGGAAGAGGGTCTCCGGGGAGCTGTTTTTT
-	-	TRBJ1-1	TRBV7-3	13	CASSLSRDTEAFF	TGTGCCAGCAGCTTATCGAGGGACACTGAAGCTTTCTTT
many	-	TRBJ1-2	TRBV28	14	CASRGRQVWDGYTF	TGTGCCAGCAGGGGGAGACAGGTTTGGGATGGCTACACCTTC
-	TRBD2	TRBJ2-2	TRBV4-2	16	CASSTAGGRNTGELFF	TGTGCCAGCAGCACCGCGGGAGGGCGTAACACCGGGGAGCTGTTTTTT
-	-	TRBJ2-7	TRBV7-2	13	CASSLDQGGEQYF	TGTGCCAGCAGCTTAGACCAGGGGGGCGAGCAGTACTTC
-	TRBD1	TRBJ2-7	TRBV5-1	15	CASSSAGQGLRQQYF	TGCGCCAGCAGCTCCGCCGGACAGGGGCTTAGGCAGCAGTACTTC
-	-	TRBJ2-5	TRBV6-6	12	CASSYQAETQYF	TGTGCCAGCAGTTACCAGGCAGAGACCCAGTACTTC
-	TRBD1	TRBJ2-7	TRBV10-2	15	CASRRNDRGSYEQYF	TGCGCCAGCAGACGGAATGACAGGGGCTCCTACGAGCAGTACTTC
-	TRBD2	TRBJ2-7	TRBV5-6	16	CASSPTPGGRYNEQYF	TGTGCCAGCAGCCCGACCCCGGGCGGGAGGTACAACGAGCAGTACTTC
-	-	TRBJ2-1	TRBV15	12	CATSRLANEQFF	TGTGCCACCAGCAGACTAGCCAATGAGCAGTTCTTC
-	-	TRBJ2-1	TRBV15	17	CATSREVGQGRYNEQFF	TGTGCCACCAGCAGAGAGGTTGGTCAGGGAAGGTACAATGAGCAGTTCTTC
-	-	TRBJ1-1	TRBV6-5	16	CASSFGSRVLNTEAFF	TGTGCCAGCAGTTTCGGGTCGCGGGTTCTGAACACTGAAGCTTTCTTT
-	-	TRBJ2-7	TRBV6-2/TRBV6-3	13	CASSYALSYEQYF	TGTGCCAGCAGTTACGCGCTATCCTACGAGCAGTACTTC
-	-	TRBJ2-2	TRBV6-1	13	CASSELGPGELFF	TGTGCCAGCAGTGAACTTGGCCCCGGGGAGCTGTTTTTT
-	TRBD1	TRBJ1-5	TRBV2	17	CASSRTRTGGVDQPQHF	TGTGCCAGCAGTCGTACTCGGACAGGCGGTGTCGATCAGCCCCAGCATTTT
-	TRBD1	TRBJ1-4	TRBV3-1/TRBV3-2	13	CASSLGQGLQLFF	TGTGCCAGCAGCCTGGGACAGGGCCTTCAACTGTTTTTT
-	TRBD2	TRBJ2-7	TRBV19	17	CASSGTSGSLKGYEQYF	TGTGCCAGTAGTGGGACTAGCGGGAGTCTAAAGGGTTACGAGCAGTACTTC
few	TRBD1	TRBJ1-1	TRBV7-9	14	CASSLERQGSEAFF	TGTGCCAGCAGCTTAGAAAGACAGGGATCCGAAGCTTTCTTT
-	-	TRBJ1-1	TRBV10-3	13	CAISESSQGEAFF	TGTGCCATCAGTGAGTCCTCACAGGGTGAAGCTTTCTTT
few	TRBD1	TRBJ1-2	TRBV7-2	14	CASSSQTGNYGYTF	TGTGCCAGCAGCTCACAGACAGGGAACTATGGCTACACCTTC
-	TRBD2	TRBJ2-7	TRBV9	15	CASSGWTRTTREQYF	TGTGCCAGCAGCGGTTGGACTAGGACCACGAGGGAGCAGTACTTC
-	TRBD2	TRBJ2-3	TRBV9	14	CASSGGLATDTQYF	TGTGCCAGCAGCGGCGGACTAGCCACAGATACGCAGTATTTT
-	TRBD1	TRBJ2-1	TRBV20-1	13	CSASGQVNNEQFF	TGCAGTGCTAGTGGACAGGTGAACAATGAGCAGTTCTTC
-	TRBD2	TRBJ2-3	TRBV19	16	CASSIGTGGRVDTQYF	TGTGCCAGTAGTATAGGAACGGGAGGTCGGGTCGATACGCAGTATTTT
-	TRBD1	TRBJ2-7	TRBV2	16	CASRSTLGQGFYEQYF	TGTGCCAGCAGGTCCACTCTCGGACAGGGGTTCTACGAGCAGTACTTC
-	TRBD1	TRBJ1-3	TRBV5-1	16	CASSPGQGGSGNTIYF	TGCGCCAGCAGCCCCGGACAGGGCGGCTCTGGAAACACCATATATTTT
-	TRBD2	TRBJ2-1	TRBV6-5	15	CASSLAGASYNEQFF	TGTGCCAGCAGTTTAGCGGGAGCCTCCTACAATGAGCAGTTCTTC
-	TRBD1	TRBJ2-2	TRBV5-4	15	CASSLMDRGTGELFF	TGTGCCAGCAGCTTGATGGACAGGGGGACCGGGGAGCTGTTTTTT